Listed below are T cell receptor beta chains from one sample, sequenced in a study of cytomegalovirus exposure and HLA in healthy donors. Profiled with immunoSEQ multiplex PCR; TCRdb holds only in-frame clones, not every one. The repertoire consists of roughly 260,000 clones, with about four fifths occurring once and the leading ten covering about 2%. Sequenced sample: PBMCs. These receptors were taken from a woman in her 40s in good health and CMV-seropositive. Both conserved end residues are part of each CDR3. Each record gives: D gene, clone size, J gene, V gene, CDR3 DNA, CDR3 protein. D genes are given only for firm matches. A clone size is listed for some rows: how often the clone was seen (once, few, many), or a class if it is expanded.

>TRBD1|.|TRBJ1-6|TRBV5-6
TGTGCCAGCAGCTTGGGGCGACAGGGCTATAATTCACCCCTCCACTTT
CASSLGRQGYNSPLHF
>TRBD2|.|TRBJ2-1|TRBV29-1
TGCAGCGTTGACAGACCGGGACTAGTAGGTAATGAGCAGTTCTTC
CSVDRPGLVGNEQFF
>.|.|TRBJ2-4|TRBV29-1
TGCAGCGTGACAGATATAATTCAGTACTTC
CSVTDIIQYF
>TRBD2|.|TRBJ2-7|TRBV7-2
TGTGCCAGCAGCTCTAGCGGGAGTTACGAGCAGTACTTC
CASSSSGSYEQYF
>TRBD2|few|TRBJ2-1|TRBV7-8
TGTGCCACTAGACGGGAGCGGGAGGAGCAGTTCTTC
CATRREREEQFF
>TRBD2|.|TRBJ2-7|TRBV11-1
TGTGCCAGCAGCTTTGGGACTAGTACCCACTCCTACGAGCAGTACTTC
CASSFGTSTHSYEQYF
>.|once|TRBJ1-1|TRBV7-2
TGTGCCAGCAGCTTAGGCACGGGGAACACTGAAGCTTTCTTT
CASSLGTGNTEAFF
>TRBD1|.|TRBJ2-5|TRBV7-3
TGTGCCAGCAGCTTAAACTCCGACAGGGCGGAGACCCAGTACTTC
CASSLNSDRAETQYF
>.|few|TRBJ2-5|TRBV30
TGTGCCTGGAACAGGCTTCGTGAGACCCAGTACTTC
CAWNRLRETQYF
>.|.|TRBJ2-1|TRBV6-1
TGTGCCAGCAGTGCGCCCGGGAATGGCAATGAGCAGTTCTTC
CASSAPGNGNEQFF
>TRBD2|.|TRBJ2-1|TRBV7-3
TGTGCCAGCAGCTTAAGGCGGGAGCCCCATGAGCAGTTCTTC
CASSLRREPHEQFF
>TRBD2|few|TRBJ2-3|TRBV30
TGTGCCTGGAGTCGGACTAGCGGGAGCACAGATACGCAGTATTTT
CAWSRTSGSTDTQYF
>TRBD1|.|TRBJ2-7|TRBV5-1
TGCGCCAGCAGCAGGGGGACAGGGAAGATCTCCTACGAGCAGTACTTC
CASSRGTGKISYEQYF